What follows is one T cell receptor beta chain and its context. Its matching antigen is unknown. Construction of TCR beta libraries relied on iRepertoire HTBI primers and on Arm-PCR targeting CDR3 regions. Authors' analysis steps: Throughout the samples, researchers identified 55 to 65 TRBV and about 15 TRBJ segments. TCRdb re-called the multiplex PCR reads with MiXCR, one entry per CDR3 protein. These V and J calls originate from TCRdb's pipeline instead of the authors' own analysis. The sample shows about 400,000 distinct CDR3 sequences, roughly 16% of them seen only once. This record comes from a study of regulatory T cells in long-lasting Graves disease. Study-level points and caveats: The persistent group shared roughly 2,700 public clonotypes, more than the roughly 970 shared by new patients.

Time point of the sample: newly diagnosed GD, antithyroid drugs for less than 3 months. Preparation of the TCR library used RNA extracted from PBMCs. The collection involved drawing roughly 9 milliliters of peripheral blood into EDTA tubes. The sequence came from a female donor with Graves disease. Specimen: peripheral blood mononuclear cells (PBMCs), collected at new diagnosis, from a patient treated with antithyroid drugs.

As DNA, the CDR3 is TGTGCCAGCCTTTTGGAACAGGGGGCGTACAATGAGCAGTTCTTC. Amino acids: CASLLEQGAYNEQFF. The chain couples TRBV2 to TRBJ2-1, with TRBD1 matching over 9 bases. Trimming cost V 8 bases and J 4 bases; bases outside gene matches: 9. This CDR3 is built from 15 residues. The V gene's germline CDR1 is SNHLY and CDR2 FYNNEI.